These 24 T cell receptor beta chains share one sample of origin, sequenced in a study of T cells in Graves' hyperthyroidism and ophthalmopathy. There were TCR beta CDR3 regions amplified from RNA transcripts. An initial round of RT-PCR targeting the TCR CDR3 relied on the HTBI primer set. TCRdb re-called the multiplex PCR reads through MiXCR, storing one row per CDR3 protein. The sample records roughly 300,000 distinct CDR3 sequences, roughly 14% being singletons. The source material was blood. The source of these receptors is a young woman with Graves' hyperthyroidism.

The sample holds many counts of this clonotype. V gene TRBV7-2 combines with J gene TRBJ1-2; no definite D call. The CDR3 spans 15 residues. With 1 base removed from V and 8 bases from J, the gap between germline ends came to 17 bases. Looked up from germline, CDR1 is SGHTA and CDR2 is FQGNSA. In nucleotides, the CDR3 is TGTGCCAGCAGCTTAGGAGTTGACACGGTGGGGGGCTACACCTTC. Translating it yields CASSLGVDTVGGYTF.

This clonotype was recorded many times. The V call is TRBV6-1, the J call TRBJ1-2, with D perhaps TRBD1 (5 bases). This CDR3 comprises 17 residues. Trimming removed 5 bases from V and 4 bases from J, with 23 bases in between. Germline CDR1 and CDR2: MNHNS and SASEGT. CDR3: CASSLGGWGDSAYGYTF. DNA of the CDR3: TGTGCCAGCAGTCTCGGGGGGTGGGGGGATTCCGCCTATGGCTACACCTTC.

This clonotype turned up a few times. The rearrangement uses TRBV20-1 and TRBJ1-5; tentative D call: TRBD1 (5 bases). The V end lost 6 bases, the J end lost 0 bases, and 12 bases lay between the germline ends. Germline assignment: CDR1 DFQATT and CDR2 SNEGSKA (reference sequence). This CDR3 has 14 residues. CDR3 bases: TGCAGTGCCACGACAGTTTATAGCAATCAGCCCCAGCATTTT. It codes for CSATTVYSNQPQHF.

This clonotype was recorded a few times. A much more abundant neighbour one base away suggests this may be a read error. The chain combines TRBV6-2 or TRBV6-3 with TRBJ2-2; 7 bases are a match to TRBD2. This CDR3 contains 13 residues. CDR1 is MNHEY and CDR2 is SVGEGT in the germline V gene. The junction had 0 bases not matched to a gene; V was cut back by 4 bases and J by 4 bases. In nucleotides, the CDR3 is TGTGCCAGCAGTTGGACTAGCACCGGGGAGCTGTTTTTT. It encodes CASSWTSTGELFF.

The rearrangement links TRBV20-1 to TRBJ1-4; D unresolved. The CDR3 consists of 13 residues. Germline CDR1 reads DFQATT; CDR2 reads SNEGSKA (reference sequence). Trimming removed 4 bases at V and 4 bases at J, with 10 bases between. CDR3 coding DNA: TGCAGTGCTACGTTGGGGTTTAATGAAAAACTGTTTTTT. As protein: CSATLGFNEKLFF.

CDR3 sequence: CASSFIGGGGELFF. CDR3 bases: TGTGCCAGCAGCTTCATAGGGGGCGGCGGGGAGCTGTTTTTT. V is TRBV7-9 and J is TRBJ2-2, with 7 bases fitting TRBD1. Germline CDR1 is SEHNR and CDR2 is FQNEAQ (reference sequence). The V and J ends lost 3 bases and 7 bases, in that order; junction bases with no gene match: 5. This CDR3 contains 14 residues.

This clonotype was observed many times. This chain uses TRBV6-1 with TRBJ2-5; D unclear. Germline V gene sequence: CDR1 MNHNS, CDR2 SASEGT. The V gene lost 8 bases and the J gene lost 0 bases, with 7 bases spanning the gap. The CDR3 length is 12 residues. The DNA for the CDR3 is TGTGCCAGCCGAGGCTACCAAGAGACCCAGTACTTC. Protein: CASRGYQETQYF.

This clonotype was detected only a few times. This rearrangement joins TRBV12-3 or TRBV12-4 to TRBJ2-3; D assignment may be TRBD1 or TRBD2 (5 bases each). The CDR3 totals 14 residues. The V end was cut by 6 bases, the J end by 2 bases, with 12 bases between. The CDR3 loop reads CASRWDRATDTQYF. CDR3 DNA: TGTGCCAGCAGATGGGACCGAGCCACAGATACGCAGTATTTT.

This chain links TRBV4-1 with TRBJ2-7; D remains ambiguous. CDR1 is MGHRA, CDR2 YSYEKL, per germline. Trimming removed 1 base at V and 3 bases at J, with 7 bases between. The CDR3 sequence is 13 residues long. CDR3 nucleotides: TGCGCCAGCAGCCAAGGGGTTGTCTACGAGCAGTACTTC. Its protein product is CASSQGVVYEQYF.

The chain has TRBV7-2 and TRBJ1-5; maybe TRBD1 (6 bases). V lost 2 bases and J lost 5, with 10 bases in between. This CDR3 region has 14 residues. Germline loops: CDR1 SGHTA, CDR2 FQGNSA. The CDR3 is CASSLMTGDQPQHF. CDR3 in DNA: TGTGCCAGCAGCTTAATGACAGGAGATCAGCCCCAGCATTTT.

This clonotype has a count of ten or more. This chain's CDR3 is CASSYSIRDIQPQHF. CDR3 nucleotide sequence: TGTGCCAGCAGTTACTCGATCCGTGATATTCAGCCCCAGCATTTT. The chain recombines TRBV6-2 or TRBV6-3 with TRBJ1-5; D ambiguous. The CDR3 is made up of 15 amino acids. Germline V gene lookup returns CDR1 MNHEY and CDR2 SVGEGT. The ends were cut back, 0 bases at V and 6 bases at J, with 12 bases in the middle.

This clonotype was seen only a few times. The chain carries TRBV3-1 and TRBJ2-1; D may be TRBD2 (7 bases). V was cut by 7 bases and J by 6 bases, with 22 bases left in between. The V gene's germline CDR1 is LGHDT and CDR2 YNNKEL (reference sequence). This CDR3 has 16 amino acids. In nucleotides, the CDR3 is TGTGCCAGCACCCCGGATTCGGGGGGCAAGGGCAATGAGCAGTTCTTC. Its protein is CASTPDSGGKGNEQFF.

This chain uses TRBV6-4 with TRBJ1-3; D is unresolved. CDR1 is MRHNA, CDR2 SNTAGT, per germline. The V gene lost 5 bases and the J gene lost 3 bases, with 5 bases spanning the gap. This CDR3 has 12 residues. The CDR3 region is CASSSDGNTIYF. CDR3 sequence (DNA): TGTGCCAGCAGTTCCGATGGAAACACCATATATTTT.

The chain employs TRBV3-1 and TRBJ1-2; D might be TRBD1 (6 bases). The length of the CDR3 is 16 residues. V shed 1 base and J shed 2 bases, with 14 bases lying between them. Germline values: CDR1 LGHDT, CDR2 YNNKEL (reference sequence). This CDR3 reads CASSQASAGTNYGYTF. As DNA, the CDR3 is TGTGCCAGCAGCCAAGCCTCCGCGGGGACAAACTATGGCTACACCTTC.

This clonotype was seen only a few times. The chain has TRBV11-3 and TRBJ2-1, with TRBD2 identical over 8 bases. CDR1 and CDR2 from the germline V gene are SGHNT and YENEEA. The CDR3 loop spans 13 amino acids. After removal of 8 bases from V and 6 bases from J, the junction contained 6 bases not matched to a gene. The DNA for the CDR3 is TGTGCCAGCGGTTCGGGAGGGGGCAATGAGCAGTTCTTC. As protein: CASGSGGGNEQFF.

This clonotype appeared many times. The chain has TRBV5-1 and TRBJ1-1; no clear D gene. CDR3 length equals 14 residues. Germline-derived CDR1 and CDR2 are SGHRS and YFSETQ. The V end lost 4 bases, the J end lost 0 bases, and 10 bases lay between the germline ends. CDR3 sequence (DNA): TGCGCCAGCAGCGGGGTAGGCATGAACACTGAAGCTTTCTTT. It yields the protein CASSGVGMNTEAFF.

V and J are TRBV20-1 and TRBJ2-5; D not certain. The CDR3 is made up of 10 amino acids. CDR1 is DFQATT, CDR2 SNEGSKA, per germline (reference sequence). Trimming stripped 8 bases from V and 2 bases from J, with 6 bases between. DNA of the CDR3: TGCAGTCCTGGGCAAGAGACCCAGTACTTC. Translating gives CSPGQETQYF.

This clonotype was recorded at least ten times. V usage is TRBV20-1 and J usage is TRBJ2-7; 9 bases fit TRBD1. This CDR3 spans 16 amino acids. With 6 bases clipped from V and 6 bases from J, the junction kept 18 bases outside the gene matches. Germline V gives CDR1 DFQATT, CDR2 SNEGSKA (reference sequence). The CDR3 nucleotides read TGCAGTGCCAGCCTCCCTTCGACAGGGGGAAAGGGCGAGCAGTACTTC. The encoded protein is CSASLPSTGGKGEQYF.

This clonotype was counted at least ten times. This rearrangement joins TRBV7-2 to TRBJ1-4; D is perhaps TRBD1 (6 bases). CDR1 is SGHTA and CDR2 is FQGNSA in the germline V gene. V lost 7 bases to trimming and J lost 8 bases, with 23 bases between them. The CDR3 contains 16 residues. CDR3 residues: CASTRRGGGALEKLFF. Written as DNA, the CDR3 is TGTGCCAGCACCCGCAGGGGCGGCGGGGCGCTCGAAAAACTGTTTTTT.

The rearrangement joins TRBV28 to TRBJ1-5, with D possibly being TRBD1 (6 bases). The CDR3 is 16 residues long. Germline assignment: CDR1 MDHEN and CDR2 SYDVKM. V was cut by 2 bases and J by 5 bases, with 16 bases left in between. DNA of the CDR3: TGTGCCAGCAGTTTACGCGACAGGTTCCGATATCAGCCCCAGCATTTT. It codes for CASSLRDRFRYQPQHF.

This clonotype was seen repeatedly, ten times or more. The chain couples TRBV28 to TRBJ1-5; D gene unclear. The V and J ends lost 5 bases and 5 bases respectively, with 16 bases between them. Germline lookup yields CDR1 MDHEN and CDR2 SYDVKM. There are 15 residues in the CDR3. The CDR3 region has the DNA TGTGCCAGCAGTCCCCCGGGCCCCCGGGATCAGCCCCAGCATTTT. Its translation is CASSPPGPRDQPQHF.

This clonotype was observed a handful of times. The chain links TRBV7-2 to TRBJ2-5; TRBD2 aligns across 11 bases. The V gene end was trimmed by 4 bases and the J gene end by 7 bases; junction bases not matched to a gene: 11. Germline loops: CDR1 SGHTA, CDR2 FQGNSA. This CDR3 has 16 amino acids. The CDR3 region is CASSSILAGGLGTQYF. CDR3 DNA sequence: TGTGCCAGCAGCTCCATTCTAGCGGGAGGCCTAGGGACCCAGTACTTC.

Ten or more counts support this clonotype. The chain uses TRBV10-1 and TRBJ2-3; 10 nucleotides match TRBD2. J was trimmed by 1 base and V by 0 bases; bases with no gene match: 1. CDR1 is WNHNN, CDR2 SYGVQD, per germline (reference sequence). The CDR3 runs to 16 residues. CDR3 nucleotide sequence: TGCGCCAGCAGTGAGTCTACTAGCGGGGGCACAGATACGCAGTATTTT. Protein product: CASSESTSGGTDTQYF.

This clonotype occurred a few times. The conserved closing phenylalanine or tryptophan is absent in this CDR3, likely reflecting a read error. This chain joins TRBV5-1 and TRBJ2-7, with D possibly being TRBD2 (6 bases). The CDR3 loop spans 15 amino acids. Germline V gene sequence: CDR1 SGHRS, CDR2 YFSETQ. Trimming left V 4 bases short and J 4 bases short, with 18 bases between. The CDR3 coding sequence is TGCGCCAGCAGCCACGACCTGGGAGGCCGGTACGAGCAGTACCTC. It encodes CASSHDLGGRYEQYL.